This T cell receptor beta chain comes out of a study of T-cell reconstitution after alpha-beta-depleted transplantation in children (TCRdb year 2016). For context, the study as a whole: Using TCR repertoire profiling, the study followed T-cell immune reconstitution in a quantitative way in children after TCRalphabeta/CD19-depleted allogeneic hematopoietic cell transplantation. What the work shows at the level of the full study, not this receptor alone: The apparently early recovery of alphabetaT-cell counts about two months after transplant reportedly depended on only several hundred rapidly expanded clones that came from non-depleted graft cells. The high TCRbeta diversity at day 60 in some patients was ascribed to recipient T cells and intrathymic progenitors that had survived conditioning. Over subsequent months, a decline in hyperexpanded clone frequencies was noted, and after one year, T-cell counts and TCRbeta diversity were mostly ascribed to newly produced T cells.

The library came from PCR. The listed sequencing device is Illumina HiSeq 2500. TCR library preparation used molecular barcoding, with unique molecular identifiers applied to normalize quantification of the TCRbeta repertoire. TCRdb cleaned the public reads at Q25 with fastp, built clones with MiXCR and kept in-frame beta chains. Rows with a matching CDR3 protein are joined into one entry that keeps the most common DNA and genes. A total of 550,000 to 600,000 distinct CDR3 sequences appear in this sample, roughly 24% of them only once. The ten biggest clones cover about 14% of the sample. In the paper's terms, the treatment or condition label means: allogeneic hematopoietic cell transplantation with graft depleted of TCRalphabeta T cells and CD19 B cells. The transplant recipients were children given TCRalphabeta/CD19-depleted allogeneic hematopoietic cell grafts. Concerning this clonotype: Its recognized antigen is unknown. Base qualities are not at hand, and no much larger clone is one base apart.

V has 1 base trimmed and J has 1 base trimmed; junction bases matching no gene number 3. The CDR3, cysteine through phenylalanine, is 17 amino acids long. The entry retains the CDR3 DNA only, 51 bases that are in frame from base 1. Taken from the germline V gene, the CDR1 and CDR2 loops are KGHSH and LQKENI. This clonotype was sampled from a boy younger than two who had a stem cell transplant for acute myeloid leukemia, so the T cells may come from the graft donor. The rearranged segments are TRBV18 and TRBJ2-1, with 11 bases in between that match TRBD2. Sequenced material: PBMCs, mostly from graft donor cells, taken 360 days after TCRalphabeta/CD19-depleted stem cell transplant. At the DNA level, the sequence is TGTGCCAGCTCACCACTAGCGGGGGGGGTTTCCTACAATGAGCAGTTCTTC. This encodes CASSPLAGGVSYNEQFF.